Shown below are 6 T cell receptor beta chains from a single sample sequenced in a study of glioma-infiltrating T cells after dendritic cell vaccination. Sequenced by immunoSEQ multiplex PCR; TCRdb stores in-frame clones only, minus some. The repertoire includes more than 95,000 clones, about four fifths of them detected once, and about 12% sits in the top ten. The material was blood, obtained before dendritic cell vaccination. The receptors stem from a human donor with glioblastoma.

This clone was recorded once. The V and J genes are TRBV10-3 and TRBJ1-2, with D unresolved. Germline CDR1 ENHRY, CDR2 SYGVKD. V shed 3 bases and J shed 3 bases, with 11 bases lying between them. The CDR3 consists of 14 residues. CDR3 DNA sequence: TGTGCCATCAGTGATTTGGCAATCTACTATGGCTACACCTTC. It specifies CAISDLAIYYGYTF.

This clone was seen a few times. In nucleotides, the CDR3 is TGTGCCAGCAGCTTGGCCCTCGGACAGGGAAGGGGCTACACCTTC. It translates to CASSLALGQGRGYTF. The chain carries TRBV5-4 and TRBJ1-2; 8 nucleotides line up with TRBD1. Per germline, CDR1 SGHNT and CDR2 YYREEE (reference sequence). The CDR3 has 15 amino acids. J lost 8 bases, V lost 0 bases, and 9 bases had no gene match.

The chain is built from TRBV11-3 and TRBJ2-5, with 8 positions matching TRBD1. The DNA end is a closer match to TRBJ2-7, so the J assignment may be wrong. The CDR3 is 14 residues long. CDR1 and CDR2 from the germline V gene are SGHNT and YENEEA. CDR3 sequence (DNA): TGTGCCAGCAGCGACATACAGGGGGACTACGAGCAGTACTTC. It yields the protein CASSDIQGDYEQYF.

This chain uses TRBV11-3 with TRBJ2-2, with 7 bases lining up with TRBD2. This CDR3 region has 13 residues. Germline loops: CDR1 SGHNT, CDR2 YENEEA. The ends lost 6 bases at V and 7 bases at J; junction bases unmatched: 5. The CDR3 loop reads CASRMGGDGELFF. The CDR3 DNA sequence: TGTGCCAGCAGGATGGGGGGGGACGGGGAGCTGTTTTTT. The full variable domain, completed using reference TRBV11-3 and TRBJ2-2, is EAGVVQSPRYKIIEKKQPVAFWCNPISGHNTLYWYLQNLGQGPELLIRYENEEAVDDSQLPKDRFSAERLKGVDSTLKIQPAELGDSAVYLCASRMGGDGELFFGEGSRLTVL.

The CDR3 DNA sequence: TGTGCCTACCGAGTTGCAAAGGGACACCCCTACTTC. It encodes CAYRVAKGHPYF. The V call is TRBV30, the J call TRBJ2-7; D possibly corresponds to TRBD1 (6 bases). The CDR3 runs to 12 residues. CDR1 and CDR2 (germline): GTSNPN, SVGIG (reference sequence). Trimming took 7 bases from V and 13 from J, leaving 23 bases between them.

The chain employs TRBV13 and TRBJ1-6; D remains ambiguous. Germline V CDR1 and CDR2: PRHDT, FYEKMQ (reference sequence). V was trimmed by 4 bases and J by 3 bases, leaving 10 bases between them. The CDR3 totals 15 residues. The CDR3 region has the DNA TGTGCCAGCAGCTCGGCCGGGTTCTATAATTCACCCCTCCACTTT. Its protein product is CASSSAGFYNSPLHF.